This entry is about one T cell receptor (beta chain). Random hexamers primed reverse transcription of about 0.5 to 1 ug RNA. Amplification of TCR beta CDR3 used immunoSEQ multiplex PCR across 54 Vbeta and 13 Jbeta. Each CDR3 protein gets one entry after TCRdb re-called the immunoSEQ multiplex PCR reads with MiXCR. The data hold about 200,000 distinct CDR3 sequences, with 95% observed a single time. CD8+ and CD4+ blood T cells underwent TCR beta sequencing. TEMRA cells were FACS-enriched, while CD8+ and CD4+ T cells were negatively isolated. The entry originates in a study of CD8 T cells in Susac syndrome. The sequencing input was CD4+ T cells from PBMCs. The receptor comes from a human donor in good health.

CDR3 amino acids: CASSFSEETQYF. The CDR3 DNA is TGCGCCAGCAGCTTTTCTGAAGAGACCCAGTACTTC. The chain joins TRBV5-1 to TRBJ2-5; D is unresolved. The CDR3 has 12 residues. Germline loops: CDR1 SGHRS, CDR2 YFSETQ. V was cut by 2 bases and J by 3 bases, with 5 bases left in between. The whole variable domain, remainder taken from reference TRBV5-1 and TRBJ2-5, is KAGVTQTPRYLIKTRGQQVTLSCSPISGHRSVSWYQQTPGQGLQFLFEYFSETQRNKGNFPGRFSGRQFSNSRSEMNVSTLELGDSALYLCASSFSEETQYFGPGTRLLVL.